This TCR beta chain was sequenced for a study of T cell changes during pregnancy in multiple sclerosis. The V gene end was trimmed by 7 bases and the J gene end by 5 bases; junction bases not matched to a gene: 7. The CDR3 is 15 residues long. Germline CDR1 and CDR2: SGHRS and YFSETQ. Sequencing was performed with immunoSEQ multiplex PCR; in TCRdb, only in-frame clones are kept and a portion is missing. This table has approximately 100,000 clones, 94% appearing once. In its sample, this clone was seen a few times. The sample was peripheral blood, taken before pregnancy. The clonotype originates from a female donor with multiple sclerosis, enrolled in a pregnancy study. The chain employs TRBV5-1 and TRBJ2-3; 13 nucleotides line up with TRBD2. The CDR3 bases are TGCGCCAGCGGGACTAGCGGGACAAGGGGAGATACGCAGTATTTT. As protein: CASGTSGTRGDTQYF.